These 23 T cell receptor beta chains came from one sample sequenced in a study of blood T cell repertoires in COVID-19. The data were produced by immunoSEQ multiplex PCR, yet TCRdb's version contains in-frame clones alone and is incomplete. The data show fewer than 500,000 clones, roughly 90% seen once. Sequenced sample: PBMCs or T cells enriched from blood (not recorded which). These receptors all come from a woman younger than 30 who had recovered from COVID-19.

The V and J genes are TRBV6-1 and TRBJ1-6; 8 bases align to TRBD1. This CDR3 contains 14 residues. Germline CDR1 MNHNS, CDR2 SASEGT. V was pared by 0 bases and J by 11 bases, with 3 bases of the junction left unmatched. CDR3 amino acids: CASSEATGEAPLHF. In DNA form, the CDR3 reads TGTGCCAGCAGTGAAGCGACAGGGGAGGCACCCCTCCACTTT.

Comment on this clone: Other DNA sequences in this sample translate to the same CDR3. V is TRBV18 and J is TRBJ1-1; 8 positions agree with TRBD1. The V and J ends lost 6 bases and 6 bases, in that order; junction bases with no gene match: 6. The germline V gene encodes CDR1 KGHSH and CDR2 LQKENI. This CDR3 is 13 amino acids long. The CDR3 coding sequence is TGTGCCAGCTCCCCGGACAGGGACGCTGAAGCTTTCTTT. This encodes CASSPDRDAEAFF. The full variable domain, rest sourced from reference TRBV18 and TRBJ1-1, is NAGVMQNPRHLVRRRGQEARLRCSPMKGHSHVYWYRQLPEEGLKFMVYLQKENIIDESGMPKERFSAEFPKEGPSILRIQQVVRGDSAAYFCASSPDRDAEAFFGQGTRLTVV.

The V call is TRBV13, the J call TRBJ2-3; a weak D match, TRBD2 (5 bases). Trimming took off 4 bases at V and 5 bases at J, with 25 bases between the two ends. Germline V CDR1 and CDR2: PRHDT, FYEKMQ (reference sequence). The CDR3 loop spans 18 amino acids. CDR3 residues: CASSWLDRVPGEGDTQYF. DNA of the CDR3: TGTGCCAGCAGCTGGCTCGATAGGGTGCCTGGCGAGGGAGATACGCAGTATTTT.

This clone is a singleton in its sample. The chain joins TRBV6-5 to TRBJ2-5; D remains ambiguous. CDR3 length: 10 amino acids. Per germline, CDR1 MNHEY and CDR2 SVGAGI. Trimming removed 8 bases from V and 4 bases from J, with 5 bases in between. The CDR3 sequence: CASASETQYF. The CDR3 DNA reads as TGTGCCAGCGCGTCAGAGACCCAGTACTTC.

The CDR3 here is CSVLGHYSRTEAFF. CDR3 nucleotides: TGCAGCGTTCTGGGACATTACTCGCGCACTGAAGCTTTCTTT. The genes are TRBV29-1 and TRBJ1-1, with a weak D call TRBD1 (6 bases). There are 14 residues in the CDR3. Trimming took 5 bases from V and 4 from J, leaving 17 bases between them. The germline CDR1 and CDR2 sequences are SQVTM and ANQGSEA.

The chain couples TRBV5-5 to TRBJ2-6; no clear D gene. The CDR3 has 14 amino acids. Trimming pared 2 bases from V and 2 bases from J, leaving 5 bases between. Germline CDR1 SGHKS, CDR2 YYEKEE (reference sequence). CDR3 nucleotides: TGTGCCAGCAGCTTCAGCGCTGGGGCCAACGTCCTGACTTTC. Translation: CASSFSAGANVLTF.

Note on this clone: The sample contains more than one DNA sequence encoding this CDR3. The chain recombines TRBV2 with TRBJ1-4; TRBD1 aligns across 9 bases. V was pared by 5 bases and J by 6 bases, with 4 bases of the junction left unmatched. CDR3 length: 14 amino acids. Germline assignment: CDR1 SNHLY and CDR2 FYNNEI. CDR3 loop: CASSSGQGDEKLFF. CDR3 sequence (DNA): TGTGCCAGCAGTTCGGGACAGGGCGATGAAAAACTGTTTTTT.

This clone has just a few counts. The CDR3 sequence: CATHPRAGELFF. The CDR3 region has the DNA TGTGCCACCCACCCCAGGGCCGGGGAGCTGTTTTTT. The chain combines TRBV19 with TRBJ2-2; tentative D call: TRBD1 (5 bases). CDR1 is LNHDA, CDR2 SQIVND, per germline (reference sequence). This CDR3 contains 12 residues. V was shortened by 10 bases and J by 6 bases, with 12 bases between the two germline ends.

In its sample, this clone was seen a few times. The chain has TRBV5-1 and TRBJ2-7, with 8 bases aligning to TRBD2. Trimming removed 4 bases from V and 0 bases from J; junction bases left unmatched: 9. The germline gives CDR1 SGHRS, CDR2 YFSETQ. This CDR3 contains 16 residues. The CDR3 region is CASSTLSGAHSYEQYF. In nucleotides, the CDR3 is TGCGCCAGCAGCACCCTTAGCGGGGCCCACTCCTACGAGCAGTACTTC.

CDR3 bases: TGTGCCAGCAGCTGGGACTTGTCTGAAGCTTTCTTT. It encodes CASSWDLSEAFF. The chain has TRBV5-8 and TRBJ1-1; the D gene is possibly TRBD1 (5 bases). Germline CDR1 and CDR2: SGHTS and YDEGEE. V was shortened by 3 bases and J by 6 bases, with 9 bases between the two germline ends. The CDR3 runs to 12 residues.

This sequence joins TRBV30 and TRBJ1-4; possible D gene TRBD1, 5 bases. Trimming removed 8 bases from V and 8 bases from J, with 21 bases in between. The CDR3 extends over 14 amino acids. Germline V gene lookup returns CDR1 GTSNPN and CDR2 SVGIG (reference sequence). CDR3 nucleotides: TGTGCCGGAGACGCGGGGGTACTAGGGGAAAAACTGTTTTTT. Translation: CAGDAGVLGEKLFF.

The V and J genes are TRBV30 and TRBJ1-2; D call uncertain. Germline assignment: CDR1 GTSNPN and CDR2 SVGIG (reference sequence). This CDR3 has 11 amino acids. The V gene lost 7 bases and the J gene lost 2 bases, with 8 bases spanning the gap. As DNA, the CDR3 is TGTGCCTCAAGCAGGAACTATGGCTACACCTTC. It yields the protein CASSRNYGYTF.

The CDR3 DNA reads TGCGCCAGCAGCTTCGGCACAACTAGTGTAACCGGGGAGCTGTTTTTT. This gives the protein CASSFGTTSVTGELFF. V is TRBV5-1 and J is TRBJ2-2, with a tentative D call TRBD2 (5 bases). V was pared by 2 bases and J by 5 bases, with 16 bases between. Germline CDR1 SGHRS, CDR2 YFSETQ. This CDR3 is 16 amino acids long. Full variable domain (remainder filled in from reference TRBV5-1 and TRBJ2-2): KAGVTQTPRYLIKTRGQQVTLSCSPISGHRSVSWYQQTPGQGLQFLFEYFSETQRNKGNFPGRFSGRQFSNSRSEMNVSTLELGDSALYLCASSFGTTSVTGELFFGEGSRLTVL.

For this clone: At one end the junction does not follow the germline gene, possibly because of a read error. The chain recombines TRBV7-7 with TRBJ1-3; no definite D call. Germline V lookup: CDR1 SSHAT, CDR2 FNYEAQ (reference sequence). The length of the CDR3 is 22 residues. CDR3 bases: TGTGCTAGCAGCTTTCCAACGCGGGTCCTTGTGGAGATTGGATTTCCTGGAAACACCATATATTTT. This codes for CASSFPTRVLVEIGFPGNTIYF. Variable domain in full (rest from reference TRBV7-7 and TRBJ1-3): GAGVSQSPRYKVTKRGQDVTLRCDPISSHATLYWYQQALGQGPEFLTYFNYEAQPDKSGLPSDRFSAERPEGSISTLTIQRTEQRDSAMYRCASSFPTRVLVEIGFPGNTIYFGEGSWLTVV.

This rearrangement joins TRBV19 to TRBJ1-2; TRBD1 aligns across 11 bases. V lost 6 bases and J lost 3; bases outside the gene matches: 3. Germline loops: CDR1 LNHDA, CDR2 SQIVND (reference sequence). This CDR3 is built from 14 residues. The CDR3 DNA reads TGTGCCAGTAGCGGACAGGGGGCATACTATGGCTACACCTTC. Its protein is CASSGQGAYYGYTF. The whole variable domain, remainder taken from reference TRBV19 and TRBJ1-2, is DGGITQSPKYLFRKEGQNVTLSCEQNLNHDAMYWYRQDPGQGLRLIYYSQIVNDFQKGDIAEGYSVSREKKESFPLTVTSAQKNPTAFYLCASSGQGAYYGYTFGSGTRLTVV.

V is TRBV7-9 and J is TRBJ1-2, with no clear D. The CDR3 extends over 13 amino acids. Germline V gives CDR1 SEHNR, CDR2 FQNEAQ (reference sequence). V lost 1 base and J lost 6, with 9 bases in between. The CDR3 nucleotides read TGTGCCAGCAGCTTAGAGTCGGGGAATGGCTACACCTTC. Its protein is CASSLESGNGYTF.

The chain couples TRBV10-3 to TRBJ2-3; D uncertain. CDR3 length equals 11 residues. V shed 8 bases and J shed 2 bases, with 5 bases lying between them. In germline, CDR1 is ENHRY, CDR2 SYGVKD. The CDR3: CAIRVTDTQYF. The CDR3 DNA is TGTGCCATCCGGGTCACAGATACGCAGTATTTT.

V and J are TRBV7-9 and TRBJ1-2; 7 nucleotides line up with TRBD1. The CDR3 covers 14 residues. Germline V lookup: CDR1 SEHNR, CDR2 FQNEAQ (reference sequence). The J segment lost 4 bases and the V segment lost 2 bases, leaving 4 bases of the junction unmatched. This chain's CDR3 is CASSLTGDGYGYTF. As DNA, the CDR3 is TGTGCCAGCAGCTTAACAGGGGACGGCTATGGCTACACCTTC.

The CDR3 reads CASSPAGTGVSFF. The CDR3 DNA follows: TGTGCCAGCTCACCCGCCGGGACAGGGGTCTCTTTCTTT. This chain joins TRBV18 and TRBJ1-1, with TRBD1 identical over 10 bases. CDR3 length: 13 residues. Germline CDR1 and CDR2: KGHSH and LQKENI. Trimming at V came to 3 bases and at J to 12 bases, leaving 7 bases not matched to a gene. Combining the CDR3 with reference TRBV18 and TRBJ1-1 gives the whole variable domain NAGVMQNPRHLVRRRGQEARLRCSPMKGHSHVYWYRQLPEEGLKFMVYLQKENIIDESGMPKERFSAEFPKEGPSILRIQQVVRGDSAAYFCASSPAGTGVSFFGQGTRLTVV.

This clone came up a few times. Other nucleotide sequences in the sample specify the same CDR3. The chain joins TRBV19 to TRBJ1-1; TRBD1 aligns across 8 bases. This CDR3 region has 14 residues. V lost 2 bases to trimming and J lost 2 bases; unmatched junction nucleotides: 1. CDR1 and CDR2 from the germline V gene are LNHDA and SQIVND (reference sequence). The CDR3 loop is CASSITGGNTEAFF. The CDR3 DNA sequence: TGTGCCAGTAGTATAACAGGGGGAAACACTGAAGCTTTCTTT.

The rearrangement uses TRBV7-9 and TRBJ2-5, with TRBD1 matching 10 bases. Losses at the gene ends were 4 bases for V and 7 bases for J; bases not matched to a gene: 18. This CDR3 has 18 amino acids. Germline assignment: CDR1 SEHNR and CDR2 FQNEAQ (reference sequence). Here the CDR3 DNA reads TGTGCCAGCAGCTCTTATTCTACCGGGACAGGGGTCCTACCGACCCAGTACTTC. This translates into CASSSYSTGTGVLPTQYF.

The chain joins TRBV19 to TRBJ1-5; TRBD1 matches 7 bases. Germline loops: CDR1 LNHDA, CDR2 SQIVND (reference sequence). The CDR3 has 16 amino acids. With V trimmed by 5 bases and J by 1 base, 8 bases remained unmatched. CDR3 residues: CASSAQGQVSNQPQHF. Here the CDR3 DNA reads TGTGCCAGTAGTGCACAGGGGCAGGTGAGCAATCAGCCCCAGCATTTT.

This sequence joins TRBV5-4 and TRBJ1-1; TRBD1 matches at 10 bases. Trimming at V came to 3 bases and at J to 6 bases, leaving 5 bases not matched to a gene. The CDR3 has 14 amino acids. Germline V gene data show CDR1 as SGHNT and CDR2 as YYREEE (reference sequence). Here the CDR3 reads CASSSRGTGAEAFF. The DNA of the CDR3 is TGTGCCAGCAGCTCCCGGGGGACAGGGGCTGAAGCTTTCTTT.